Listed below are T cell receptor beta chains from one sample, sequenced in a study of Graves' ophthalmopathy and Graves' hyperthyroidism. Via MiXCR, TCRdb re-called the multiplex PCR reads, giving one row per CDR3 protein. The sample consists of approximately 45,000 distinct CDR3 sequences, 50% of them appearing once. The source material was peripheral blood. These TCRs come from an adult man with Graves' ophthalmopathy. Each CDR3 is given with its conserved first and last residue. D genes are given only for firm matches. Clone size is stated in some rows and not others, as once, few, many or a class when expanded.

>TRBJ2-3|many|-|TRBV19
CASSIKGRNQIISTDTQYF
TGTGCCAGTAGTATTAAGGGACGAAACCAAATTATTAGCACAGATACGCAGTATTTT
>TRBJ2-3|-|-|TRBV20-1
CSAIGGSSYNEQYF
TGCAGTGCTATCGGGGGTAGCTCCTACAATGAGCAGTATTTT
>TRBJ2-3|many|-|TRBV3-1
CASSQVIWRGTDTQYF
TGTGCCAGCAGCCAAGTTATTTGGCGGGGAACAGATACGCAGTATTTT
>TRBJ2-3|-|-|TRBV4-1
CASSQDRRSSDTQYF
TGCGCCAGCAGCCAAGATAGGCGGTCTTCAGATACGCAGTATTTT
>TRBJ2-7|many|-|TRBV19
CASSIPDRAPNEQYF
TGTGCCAGTAGTATCCCCGACCGAGCTCCCAACGAGCAGTACTTC
>TRBJ2-5|many|TRBD2|TRBV6-1
CASSVGLAVETQYF
TGTGCCAGCAGTGTGGGACTAGCGGTTGAGACCCAGTACTTC
>TRBJ2-1|-|TRBD1|TRBV7-9
CASTQWPGQFDNEQFF
TGTGCCAGCACCCAGTGGCCGGGACAGTTCGACAATGAGCAGTTCTTC
>TRBJ2-1|-|TRBD2|TRBV19
CAGSATSGTSYHNEQFF
TGTGCCGGTAGTGCGACCTCCGGGACTAGTTATCACAATGAGCAGTTCTTC
>TRBJ1-1|-|TRBD1|TRBV19
CASRDRMAEAFF
TGTGCCAGTAGGGACAGGATGGCTGAAGCTTTCTTT
>TRBJ1-5|-|-|TRBV5-1
CASNFGDQPQHF
TGCGCCAGCAACTTTGGGGACCAGCCCCAGCATTTT
>TRBJ1-1|-|-|TRBV7-9
CAISSGTEAFF
TGTGCCATATCGTCAGGGACTGAAGCTTTCTTT
>TRBJ2-1|many|TRBD2|TRBV7-3
CASSSLGSGGEEQFF
TGTGCCAGCAGCTCCCTCGGTAGCGGGGGAGAAGAGCAGTTCTTC
>TRBJ2-3|-|-|TRBV19
CARLAGPDTQYF
TGTGCTAGATTGGCAGGGCCGGATACGCAGTATTTT
>TRBJ1-6|-|-|TRBV11-2
CACSLGRSPLHF
TGTGCCTGCAGCTTAGGCCGTTCACCCCTCCACTTT
>TRBJ2-5|-|-|TRBV18
CASSPPQGTAETQYF
TGTGCCAGCTCACCACCGCAGGGTACCGCGGAGACCCAGTACTTC
>TRBJ2-2|many|TRBD1|TRBV7-2
CASSLRGGNGELFF
TGTGCCAGCAGCCTACGAGGGGGCAACGGGGAGCTGTTTTTT
>TRBJ1-4|many|-|TRBV6-1
CASSAVGPTNEKLFF
TGTGCCAGCAGTGCCGTCGGGCCGACTAATGAAAAACTGTTTTTT
>TRBJ2-3|-|-|TRBV7-9
CASSLESTDTQYF
TGTGCCAGCAGCTTAGAAAGCACAGATACGCAGTATTTT
>TRBJ2-1|-|-|TRBV29-1
CSVDPGTRNEQFF
TGCAGCGTTGACCCCGGGACCCGTAATGAGCAGTTCTTC
>TRBJ1-1|-|-|TRBV20-1
CSASTPRGTEAFF
TGCAGTGCTAGCACCCCCAGGGGCACTGAAGCTTTCTTT
>TRBJ2-1|-|-|TRBV20-1
CSARVRFDNEQFF
TGCAGTGCTAGGGTGAGGTTCGACAATGAGCAGTTCTTC
>TRBJ1-1|-|-|TRBV7-2
CASSAYRDGAFF
TGTGCCAGCAGCGCTTACAGGGACGGAGCTTTCTTT
>TRBJ1-3|many|-|TRBV7-2
CASSLSMSSGNTIYF
TGTGCCAGCAGCTTAAGCATGAGCTCTGGAAACACCATATATTTT
>TRBJ2-7|-|TRBD2|TRBV7-8
CASSLSGSGTYEQYF
TGTGCCAGCAGCTTAAGCGGTAGCGGGACCTACGAGCAGTACTTC
>TRBJ1-1|-|TRBD1|TRBV9
CASSVYSGGETEAFF
TGTGCCAGCAGCGTATACTCAGGGGGTGAGACTGAAGCTTTCTTT
>TRBJ1-2|many|-|TRBV28
CASSFLSLRHLGYGYTF
TGTGCCAGCAGTTTCCTCTCTCTGCGACATCTTGGCTATGGCTACACCTTC
>TRBJ2-5|-|-|TRBV11-1
CASSWRRAPRAETQYF
TGTGCCAGCAGCTGGCGGAGGGCGCCACGTGCAGAGACCCAGTACTTC
>TRBJ2-2|-|TRBD2|TRBV5-5
CASSYIGVQRGVNTGELSF
TGTGCCAGCAGCTATATTGGAGTCCAGCGGGGAGTAAACACCGGGGAGCTGTCTTTT
>TRBJ2-3|-|-|TRBV15
CATSRGEGSTDTQYF
TGTGCCACCAGCAGAGGTGAAGGCAGCACAGATACGCAGTATTTT
>TRBJ2-5|-|TRBD2|TRBV10-2
CATSTSGRTQETQYF
TGCGCCACTTCGACTAGCGGGAGAACTCAAGAGACCCAGTACTTC
>TRBJ2-2|many|-|TRBV9
CASSVDHAGELFF
TGTGCCAGCAGCGTAGACCACGCCGGGGAGCTGTTTTTT
>TRBJ2-3|many|TRBD2|TRBV19
CATSLAEFTDTQYF
TGTGCCACCTCACTAGCGGAGTTTACAGATACGCAGTATTTT
>TRBJ1-4|many|TRBD1|TRBV5-6
CASSRLLGQPEKLFF
TGTGCCAGCAGTCGCTTATTGGGACAGCCTGAAAAACTGTTTTTT
>TRBJ2-1|many|-|TRBV11-2
CASSFQGSSYNEQFF
TGTGCCAGCAGCTTCCAAGGGAGCTCCTACAATGAGCAGTTCTTC
>TRBJ2-2|-|-|TRBV6-5
CASGDTGGIGSGEPFF
TGTGCCAGCGGGGACACTGGGGGCATAGGATCCGGGGAGCCGTTTTTT
>TRBJ1-2|-|-|TRBV24-1
CATSDLAAGGYTF
TGTGCCACCAGTGATTTAGCGGCAGGCGGCTACACCTTC
>TRBJ1-2|many|TRBD1|TRBV7-9
CASSFPTGGASYGYTF
TGTGCCAGCAGCTTTCCGACAGGGGGCGCTAGCTATGGCTACACCTTC
>TRBJ2-1|-|-|TRBV14
CASSQDLEGTNLFF
TGTGCCAGCAGCCAAGATCTTGAAGGTACCAATCTGTTCTTC
>TRBJ2-2|many|-|TRBV6-5
CASRDTGGIGSGELFF
TGTGCCAGCAGGGACACTGGGGGCATAGGATCCGGGGAGCTGTTTTTT
>TRBJ2-1|few|-|TRBV7-8
CASSFVEGEQFF
TGTGCCAGCAGCTTTGTTGAAGGTGAGCAGTTCTTC
>TRBJ2-2|-|-|TRBV7-9
CASSLGPFGYTGELFF
TGCGCCAGCAGCTTAGGGCCCTTCGGTTACACCGGGGAGCTGTTTTTT
>TRBJ1-6|-|-|TRBV25-1
CASSAAGGNNSPLHF
TGTGCCAGCAGTGCAGCCGGGGGGAACAATTCACCCCTCCACTTT
>TRBJ2-7|few|-|TRBV24-1
CATSDSPSAVQYF
TGTGCCACCAGTGATTCGCCCTCTGCTGTGCAGTACTTC
>TRBJ1-4|-|-|TRBV7-9
CAQGYTLTREKLFF
TGTGCTCAAGGCTACACCTTGACGCGTGAAAAACTGTTTTTT
>TRBJ1-2|-|-|TRBV24-1
CATSRGGEDYGYTF
TGTGCCACCAGTAGGGGGGGGGAAGACTATGGCTACACCTTC
>TRBJ2-6|-|TRBD1|TRBV20-1
CSAQRGPGANVLTF
TGCAGTGCGCAGAGGGGGCCTGGGGCCAACGTCCTGACTTTC
>TRBJ2-7|-|-|TRBV4-1
CASSQPPQAGEQYF
TGCGCCAGCAGCCAACCCCCGCAGGCCGGAGAGCAGTACTTC
>TRBJ1-6|-|TRBD1|TRBV5-5
CASSLAGQGSPPLHF
TGTGCCAGCAGCTTGGCTGGACAGGGTAGTCCACCCCTCCACTTT
>TRBJ1-2|many|-|TRBV5-6
CASSPTAVNYGYTF
TGTGCCAGCAGTCCGACAGCGGTTAACTATGGCTACACCTTC
>TRBJ1-4|-|-|TRBV9
CASSVDLGGNEKLFF
TGTGCCAGCAGCGTAGATCTTGGCGGGAATGAAAAACTGTTTTTT
>TRBJ2-1|many|TRBD2|TRBV11-1
CASSTVGYGLAGEYNEQFF
TGTGCCAGCAGCACCGTTGGGTACGGACTAGCGGGGGAGTACAATGAGCAGTTCTTC
>TRBJ2-7|few|TRBD1|TRBV25-1
CASTPGQGFYEQYF
TGTGCCAGCACGCCGGGACAGGGGTTCTACGAGCAGTACTTC
>TRBJ2-7|-|-|TRBV7-4
CASSHRYRVSDEQYF
TGTGCCAGCAGCCACCGATACAGGGTTAGCGACGAGCAGTACTTC
>TRBJ2-3|few|-|TRBV7-2
CASSLDRSTDTQYF
TGTGCCAGCAGCTTAGACAGGAGCACAGATACGCAGTATTTT
>TRBJ1-1|-|TRBD1|TRBV6-4
CATRQGMNTEAFF
TGTGCCACCAGACAGGGGATGAACACTGAAGCTTTCTTT
>TRBJ1-2|many|-|TRBV6-5
CASSYWGGGYGYTF
TGTGCCAGCAGTTACTGGGGGGGCGGATATGGCTACACCTTC
>TRBJ2-1|-|-|TRBV24-1
CATSDFMASSYNEQFF
TGTGCCACCAGTGATTTTATGGCGAGCTCCTACAATGAGCAGTTCTTC